Described below is a single T cell receptor (beta chain) sequence and its context. Its specific antigen is unknown. Base qualities are not recorded, but no much larger clone differs from it by a single base. The immunoSEQ Assay, a bias-controlled multiplex PCR, was used to amplify TCRbeta CDR3 regions from genomic DNA. From the authors' description of their analysis: Nucleated cell counts per sample were estimated from amplification of reference gene primers within the assay. To quantify the absolute abundance of each unique TCRbeta CDR3 rearrangement, sequence reads were collapsed and filtered. For each sample, productive Simpson clonality was calculated as the square root of Simpson's diversity index across productive rearrangements. TCRdb mirrors the immuneACCESS table, restricted to in-frame sequences. Some clones are absent from its copies; in checked studies, under half trace to an unresolved V gene, and the reason for the others is unknown. V and J calls and clone size are given by that table; D and trimming were obtained from the DNA. The sample records 150,000 to 200,000 clones, 88% of which are singletons. About 26% of the sample comes from the top ten.

These data are taken from a study of blood T cell repertoires in COVID-19 (TCRdb year 2020). For the wider study: Samples covering the acute and convalescent phases of COVID-19 were provided by collaborators in the United States, Italy and Spain. The prospective study material was composed of cDNA or gDNA derived from T cells, B-cell-depleted T cells, or PBMCs. The dataset comprised deeply sampled blood TCRbeta repertoires from subjects exposed to, actively infected with, or recovered from COVID-19. A freely available public database, intended as a resource for researchers studying the immune response to SARS-CoV-2, is where the repertoires were released. Samples came from the ongoing ImmuneRACE study (first 160 participants) plus 1,254 subjects from 6 global collaborators. The sample metadata nearly always contained a de-identified subject ID, COVID-19 status, age in years and sex. HLA class I and class II types, where available, came from metadata supplied by the sample provider rather than from assay-based typing.

Each collaborating institution followed its own protocols to collect whole blood in K2EDTA tubes. For TCRbeta analysis, collaborators shipped samples in one of three forms: frozen whole blood, isolated PBMCs, or DNA extracted from either of those sample types. Broad study findings and their caveats: How much clinical and demographic metadata was included differed by source and by participant, and the metadata was provided uncurated.

Taken from the germline V gene, the CDR1 and CDR2 loops are KGHDR and SFDVKD. Inclusive of the bounding cysteine and phenylalanine, the CDR3 is 13 residues long. The DNA shown is the 39-base CDR3, in frame from base 1. Between the V and J ends, shortened by 6 bases and 2 bases respectively, the junction contains 7 bases. The sample was peripheral blood. The TCR comes from a man between 60 and 70 years old with acute or convalescent COVID-19. The V gene is TRBV24-1 and the J gene is TRBJ1-3, with no confident D gene call. The DNA is as follows: TGTGCCACCAGTCGGGGTCCTGGAAACACCATATATTTT. This is translated as CATSRGPGNTIYF.